Many counts were recorded for the clone carrying this T cell receptor (beta chain). Its antigen remains unknown. Germline V gene sequence: CDR1 DFQATT, CDR2 SNEGSKA (reference sequence). The germline V and J ends were trimmed by 5 bases and 1 base, with 10 bases remaining between them. The CDR3 has 13 amino acids. Building of the TCR beta libraries involved iRepertoire HTBI primers and Arm-PCR of CDR3 regions. TCRdb recomputed calls from the multiplex PCR reads with MiXCR, one row per CDR3 protein. This table holds fewer than 500,000 distinct CDR3 sequences, 15% to 20% found once. This sample's time point: newly diagnosed GD, antithyroid drugs for less than 3 months. PBMCs provided the RNA from which the TCR library was made. One endocrinology department in Xi'an, China, was where patients came from. The source of the sample is a study of regulatory T cells in long-lasting Graves disease. Study-level results: It was peripheral blood alone, not thyroid tissue, that was studied.

These data also featured in a second study, about T cells in Graves' hyperthyroidism and ophthalmopathy. As that study records: The HTBI primer set was used in a first-round RT-PCR of the TCR CDR3.

This chain joins TRBV20-1 and TRBJ2-3; no definite D call. Here the sequenced sample was peripheral blood mononuclear cells (PBMCs), taken at new diagnosis, from a patient treated with antithyroid drugs. The receptor's source is a man in his forties with Graves disease. In DNA form, the CDR3 reads TGCAGTGCTGCTAGGTTCCGCACAGATACGCAGTATTTT. Protein: CSAARFRTDTQYF.